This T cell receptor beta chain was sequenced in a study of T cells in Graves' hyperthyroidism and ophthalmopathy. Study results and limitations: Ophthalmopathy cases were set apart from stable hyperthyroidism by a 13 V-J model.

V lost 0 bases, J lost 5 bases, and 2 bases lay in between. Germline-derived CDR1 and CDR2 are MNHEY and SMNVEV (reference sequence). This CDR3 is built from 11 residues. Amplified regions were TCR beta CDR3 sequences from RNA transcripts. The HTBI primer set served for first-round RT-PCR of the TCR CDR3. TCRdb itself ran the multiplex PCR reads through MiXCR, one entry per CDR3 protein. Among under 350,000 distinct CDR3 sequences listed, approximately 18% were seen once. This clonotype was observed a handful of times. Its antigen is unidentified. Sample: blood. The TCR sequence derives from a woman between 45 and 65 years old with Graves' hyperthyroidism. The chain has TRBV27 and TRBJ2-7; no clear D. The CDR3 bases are TGTGCCAGCAGTTTATCAGACGAGCAGTACTTC. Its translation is CASSLSDEQYF.